This entry lists 22 T cell receptor beta chains sequenced from one sample in a study of T cells in Graves' hyperthyroidism and ophthalmopathy. Authors of the study amplified TCR beta CDR3 regions from RNA transcripts. The TCR CDR3 first-round RT-PCR relied on the HTBI primer set. TCRdb independently ran MiXCR on the multiplex PCR reads; one entry per CDR3 protein. Of hundreds of thousands of distinct CDR3 sequences listed, about 13% are singletons. Material: blood. These receptors were obtained from a woman younger than 30 with Graves' hyperthyroidism.

There are many counts of this clonotype. The chain uses TRBV10-3 and TRBJ2-7, with 7 bases identical to TRBD2. The CDR3 loop spans 14 amino acids. V was clipped by 10 bases and J by 0 bases; unmatched bases: 9. CDR1 is ENHRY, CDR2 SYGVKD, per germline. CDR3 DNA sequence: TGTGCCACCGAGAGCGGGGTTCCCTCCTACGAGCAGTACTTC. Translating gives CATESGVPSYEQYF.

There are many counts of this clonotype. V is TRBV12-3 or TRBV12-4 and J is TRBJ2-2; 9 nucleotides line up with TRBD2. The CDR3 runs to 16 residues. Trimming took 3 bases from V and 1 from J; bases not matched to a gene: 3. The CDR3 here is CASSLELAGNTGELFF. The CDR3 DNA is TGTGCCAGCAGTTTGGAACTAGCGGGGAACACCGGGGAGCTGTTTTTT.

The sample holds a few counts of this clonotype. The J gene is TRBJ2-3, the V gene TRBV3-1, with D tentatively TRBD1 (5 bases). CDR3 length equals 11 residues. Germline lookup yields CDR1 LGHDT and CDR2 YNNKEL (reference sequence). Trimming removed 7 bases from V and 6 bases from J, with 8 bases in between. DNA of the CDR3: TGTGCCAGCACCCAGGGTGATACGCAGTATTTT. Translating it yields CASTQGDTQYF.

This clonotype was counted a single time. The chain recombines TRBV11-2 with TRBJ2-5, with 13 bases that match TRBD2. The CDR3 has 17 residues. The V segment lost 2 bases and the J segment 1 base; nucleotides outside the gene matches: 4. Per the germline V gene, CDR1 is SGHAT and CDR2 is FQNNGV. The CDR3, as DNA: TGTGCCAGCAGCTTACGGACTAGCGGGGGCCTCCAAGAGACCCAGTACTTC. Translation gives CASSLRTSGGLQETQYF.

There are many counts of this clonotype. This chain joins TRBV6-5 and TRBJ2-1; 9 nucleotides align to TRBD2. The ends lost 1 base at V and 0 bases at J; junction bases unmatched: 10. This CDR3 spans 19 amino acids. Germline V gives CDR1 MNHEY, CDR2 SVGAGI. CDR3 in amino acids: CASSYLSGGRGSSYNEQFF. The CDR3 nucleotides are TGTGCCAGCAGTTACTTAAGCGGGGGGCGTGGGAGCTCCTACAATGAGCAGTTCTTC.

Of note for this clonotype: One end of the junction does not line up with germline, which may come from a read error. The rearrangement joins TRBV6-1 to TRBJ2-7; 8 bases map to TRBD1. The CDR3 length is 12 residues. Germline-derived CDR1 and CDR2 are MNHNS and SASEGT. The CDR3 loop is CASIDSRQGISF. The DNA for the CDR3 is TGTGCCAGCATCGACTCAAGACAGGGGATTAGCTTC.

This clonotype was counted many times. V gene TRBV20-1 combines with J gene TRBJ2-7; D is ambiguous. This CDR3 contains 13 residues. Germline CDR1 DFQATT, CDR2 SNEGSKA (reference sequence). Deletions cut 3 bases from V and 1 base from J, with 10 bases between. The CDR3 loop reads CSARIQRSYEQYF. The DNA of the CDR3 is TGCAGTGCTAGGATCCAGAGGTCCTACGAGCAGTACTTC.

The rearrangement joins TRBV5-8 to TRBJ2-1; 11 bases fit TRBD2. The CDR3 runs 15 residues. V shed 4 bases, J shed 7 bases, and the junction held 7 bases outside the gene matches. The germline V gene has CDR1 SGHTS and CDR2 YDEGEE. The CDR3 nucleotides are TGTGCCAGCAGCCCTAGCGGGAGGACCTTAAATGAGCAGTTCTTC. The encoded protein is CASSPSGRTLNEQFF.

The chain employs TRBV5-6 and TRBJ2-1; D possibly matches TRBD1 or TRBD2 (5 bases each). This CDR3 has 11 amino acids. Trimming took off 3 bases at V and 14 bases at J, with 12 bases between the two ends. Germline V gives CDR1 SGHDT, CDR2 YYEEEE. The CDR3 DNA reads as TGTGCCAGCAGCTCCGGGACCCCGGAGTTCTTC. Encoded protein: CASSSGTPEFF.

This clonotype came up many times. This CDR3 reads CASSLSGQGPYEQYF. CDR3 DNA: TGTGCCAGCAGTTTATCGGGACAGGGCCCCTACGAGCAGTACTTC. V and J are TRBV12-3 or TRBV12-4 and TRBJ2-7, with 9 bases aligning to TRBD1. The CDR3 is made up of 15 amino acids. V was pared by 2 bases and J by 2 bases, with 4 bases of the junction left unmatched.

This clonotype was detected only a few times. The gene calls are TRBV5-1 and TRBJ2-1; TRBD2 agrees at 7 bases. The CDR3 totals 13 residues. V shed 7 bases, J shed 8 bases, and the junction held 9 bases outside the gene matches. Germline-derived CDR1 and CDR2 are SGHRS and YFSETQ. The chain's CDR3 is CASGLAGEDEQFF. The CDR3 DNA sequence: TGCGCCAGCGGCCTTGCGGGAGAGGATGAGCAGTTCTTC.

Ten or more counts support this clonotype. V and J are TRBV11-1 and TRBJ2-6; 7 bases map to TRBD1. J lost 4 bases, V lost 5 bases, and 5 bases had no gene match. The CDR3 loop spans 15 amino acids. Looked up from germline, CDR1 is SGHAT and CDR2 is FQDESV (reference sequence). The CDR3 sequence: CASSVDRAGANVLTF. CDR3 DNA: TGTGCCAGCAGCGTTGACAGGGCGGGGGCCAACGTCCTGACTTTC.

This clonotype was detected ten times or more. The rearrangement uses TRBV6-1 and TRBJ2-1; 12 bases are shared with TRBD2. This CDR3 contains 15 residues. The ends lost 6 bases at V and 4 bases at J; junction bases unmatched: 4. CDR1 is MNHNS and CDR2 is SASEGT in the germline V gene. The CDR3 sequence is CASSQTSGGYNEQFF. As DNA, the CDR3 is TGTGCCAGCAGCCAGACTAGCGGGGGATACAATGAGCAGTTCTTC.

This clonotype was observed a handful of times. This chain links TRBV11-3 with TRBJ2-1, with 15 nucleotides matching TRBD2. The junction had 11 bases not matched to a gene; V was cut back by 5 bases and J by 6 bases. This CDR3 spans 18 amino acids. Germline V gives CDR1 SGHNT, CDR2 YENEEA. CDR3 amino acids: CASSPGLAGGVGINEQFF. In DNA form, the CDR3 reads TGTGCCAGCAGCCCGGGACTAGCGGGAGGAGTTGGGATCAATGAGCAGTTCTTC.

The gene calls are TRBV6-5 and TRBJ1-2; perhaps TRBD1 as D (6 bases). The CDR3 runs 13 residues. V dropped 4 bases and J dropped 4 bases, with 10 bases sitting between them. Germline V CDR1 and CDR2: MNHEY, SVGAGI. The CDR3 DNA is TGTGCCAGCAGTTTTCAGGGGAGCTATGGCTACACCTTC. Translating it yields CASSFQGSYGYTF.

This clonotype was seen many times. This chain uses TRBV14 with TRBJ1-1, with D tentatively TRBD1 (6 bases). Germline V gene data show CDR1 as SGHDN and CDR2 as FVKESK. The CDR3 is 14 residues long. With 7 bases removed from V and 0 bases from J, the gap between germline ends came to 12 bases. CDR3 DNA: TGTGCCAGCACCCCGACAGGCATGAACACTGAAGCTTTCTTT. It yields the protein CASTPTGMNTEAFF.

There are many counts of this clonotype. This chain links TRBV19 with TRBJ2-3; D ambiguous. Trimming stripped 9 bases from V and 0 bases from J, with 16 bases between. The CDR3 consists of 15 residues. The germline gives CDR1 LNHDA, CDR2 SQIVND (reference sequence). The CDR3 loop is CASRNRVTSTDTQYF. The CDR3 nucleotides read TGTGCCAGCCGGAATCGGGTAACTAGCACAGATACGCAGTATTTT.

This clonotype has only a few counts. The genes are TRBV20-1 and TRBJ2-5; D is ambiguous. Germline V gene data show CDR1 as DFQATT and CDR2 as SNEGSKA (reference sequence). V shed 0 bases and J shed 1 base, with 12 bases lying between them. The CDR3 loop spans 15 amino acids. CDR3 sequence reads: CSARDIRRSQETQYF. CDR3 nucleotide sequence: TGCAGTGCTAGAGATATTAGAAGGTCCCAAGAGACCCAGTACTTC.

This clonotype was detected many times. The gene calls are TRBV7-2 and TRBJ2-7, with a possible D match to TRBD2 (5 bases). Germline CDR1 and CDR2: SGHTA and FQGNSA. V lost 1 base, J lost 1 base, and 11 bases lay in between. The CDR3 has 15 residues. As DNA, the CDR3 is TGTGCCAGCAGCTTAGTGTCTCGAGGGTCCTACGAGCAGTACTTC. Protein sequence: CASSLVSRGSYEQYF.

Notes on this clonotype: A much larger clone lies a single base off, so this may be a read error. The chain employs TRBV11-2 and TRBJ2-7; 8 nucleotides line up with TRBD2. V shed 2 bases, J shed 3 bases, and the junction held 9 bases outside the gene matches. CDR3 length equals 16 residues. Germline-derived CDR1 and CDR2 are SGHAT and FQNNGV. The CDR3 bases are TGTGCCAGCAGCTTAATCGTATCCGGGGGGGACTACGAGCAGTACTTC. Translation gives CASSLIVSGGDYEQYF. Using reference TRBV11-2 and TRBJ2-7 for the parts outside the CDR3, the full variable domain is EAGVAQSPRYKIIEKRQSVAFWCNPISGHATLYWYQQILGQGPKLLIQFQNNGVVDDSQLPKDRFSAERLKGVDSTLKIQPAKLEDSAVYLCASSLIVSGGDYEQYFGPGTRLTVT.

This clonotype was counted at least ten times. J is TRBJ1-5 and V is TRBV15; D gene uncertain. The germline V gene has CDR1 LNHNV and CDR2 YYDKDF (reference sequence). The V and J ends lost 0 bases and 0 bases respectively, with 12 bases between them. CDR3 length equals 17 residues. In DNA form, the CDR3 reads TGTGCCACCAGCAGAGATCAGGTCCATTATAGCAATCAGCCCCAGCATTTT. It specifies CATSRDQVHYSNQPQHF.

In this sample, this clonotype turned up many times. The chain is built from TRBV3-1 and TRBJ2-7; D remains ambiguous. This CDR3 region has 12 residues. The germline V gene encodes CDR1 LGHDT and CDR2 YNNKEL (reference sequence). Trimming removed 3 bases at V and 6 bases at J, with 9 bases between. This CDR3 is CASSHPPGEQYF. CDR3 sequence (DNA): TGTGCCAGCAGCCACCCACCGGGCGAGCAGTACTTC.